This T cell receptor beta chain originates from a study of T-cell memory formation after mild COVID-19. In the study overall: The two donors had largely donor-specific TCR clusters. Findings and caveats of the study: Whether second-wave clones peaking at day 37 were SARS-CoV-2 specific went unconfirmed.

A single record per CDR3 protein comes from TCRdb applying MiXCR to the 5' RACE reads. Of around 530,000 distinct CDR3 sequences listed, about a fifth are singletons. Trimming took 5 bases from V and 3 from J, leaving 10 bases between them. The germline gives CDR1 LGHNA, CDR2 YNFKEQ. The length of the CDR3 is 14 residues. Regarding this clonotype: Its specificity is not known.

The rearrangement links TRBV4-2 to TRBJ2-2; no clear D gene. The clonotype was recovered from an adult woman who had mild COVID-19 (a few samples of this study predate the infection). Cell type and time point are not known. Input material: PBMCs or a T cell subset sorted from them (not recorded which). The CDR3 is CASSGLDHTGELFF. CDR3 bases: TGTGCCAGCAGCGGTCTAGACCACACCGGGGAGCTGTTTTTT.